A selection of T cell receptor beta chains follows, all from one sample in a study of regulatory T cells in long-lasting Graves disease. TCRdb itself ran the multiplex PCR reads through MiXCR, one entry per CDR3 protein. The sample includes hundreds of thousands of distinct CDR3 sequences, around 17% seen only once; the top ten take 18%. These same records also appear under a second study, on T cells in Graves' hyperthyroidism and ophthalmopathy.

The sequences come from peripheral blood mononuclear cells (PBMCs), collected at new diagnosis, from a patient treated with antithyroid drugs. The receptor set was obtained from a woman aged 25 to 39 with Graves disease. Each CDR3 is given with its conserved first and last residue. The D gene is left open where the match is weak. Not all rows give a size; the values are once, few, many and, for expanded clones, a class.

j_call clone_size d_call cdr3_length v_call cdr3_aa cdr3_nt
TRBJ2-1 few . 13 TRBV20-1 CSARQGPATTQFF TGCAGTGCTAGACAGGGGCCAGCGACAACGCAGTTCTTC
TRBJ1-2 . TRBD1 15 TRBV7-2 CASSLVGQGAYGYTF TGTGCCAGCAGCTTAGTCGGACAGGGGGCGTATGGCTACACCTTC
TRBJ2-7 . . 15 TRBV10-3 CAISESNPGTYEQYF TGTGCCATCAGTGAGTCGAATCCAGGAACCTACGAGCAGTACTTC
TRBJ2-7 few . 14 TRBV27 CASRRDGLVYEQYF TGTGCCAGCAGACGGGACGGGTTAGTCTACGAGCAGTACTTC
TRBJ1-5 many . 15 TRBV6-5 CASSYRADSNQPQHF TGTGCCAGCAGTTACAGGGCAGATAGCAATCAGCCCCAGCATTTT
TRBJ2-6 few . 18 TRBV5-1 CASRTSRLLGSGANVLTF TGCGCCAGCCGTACTTCGAGATTGCTAGGCTCTGGGGCCAACGTCCTGACTTTC
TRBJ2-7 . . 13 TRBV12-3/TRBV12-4 CASSGNRESEQYF TGTGCCAGCAGTGGGAACAGGGAAAGCGAGCAGTACTTC
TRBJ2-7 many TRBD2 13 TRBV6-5 CASSSSGYYEQYF TGTGCCAGCAGTTCTAGCGGGTACTACGAGCAGTACTTC
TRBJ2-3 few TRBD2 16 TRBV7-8 CASSTSLAGDADTQYF TGTGCCAGCAGCACGTCACTAGCGGGAGATGCAGATACGCAGTATTTT
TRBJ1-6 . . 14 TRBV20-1 CSAPRQVGDSPLHF TGCAGTGCCCCACGCCAAGTGGGGGATTCACCCCTCCACTTT
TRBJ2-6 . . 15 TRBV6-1 CASSDRHSGANVLTF TGTGCCAGCAGTGATCGGCACTCTGGGGCCAACGTCCTGACTTTC
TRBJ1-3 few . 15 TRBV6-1 CASTNDRFSGNTIYF TGTGCCAGCACCAACGACAGATTCTCTGGAAACACCATATATTTT
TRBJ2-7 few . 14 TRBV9 CASSVEGGSYEQYF TGTGCCAGCAGCGTAGAGGGGGGGTCCTACGAGCAGTACTTC
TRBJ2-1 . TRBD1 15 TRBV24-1 CATSDLGPDRDEQFF TGTGCCACCAGTGATCTGGGTCCTGACAGGGATGAGCAGTTCTTC
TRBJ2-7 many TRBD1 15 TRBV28 CASSLGGTGIYEQYF TGTGCCAGCAGTTTAGGAGGGACAGGGATCTACGAGCAGTACTTC
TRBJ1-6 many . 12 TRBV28 CASSKQGSPLHF TGTGCCAGCAGCAAACAAGGTTCACCCCTCCACTTT
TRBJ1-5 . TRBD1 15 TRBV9 CASSVTGDGISPQHF TGTGCCAGCAGCGTGACAGGGGACGGTATCAGCCCCCAGCATTTT
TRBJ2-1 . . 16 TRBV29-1 CSVERGQADSYNEQFF TGCAGCGTTGAACGGGGGCAGGCTGACTCCTACAATGAGCAGTTCTTC
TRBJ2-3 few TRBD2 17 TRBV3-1 CASSQVYSSGSPDTQYF TGTGCCAGCAGCCAAGTTTACTCGAGCGGGAGTCCAGATACGCAGTATTTT
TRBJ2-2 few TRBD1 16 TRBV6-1 CASSELDRDYTGELFF TGTGCCAGCAGTGAATTAGACAGGGATTACACCGGGGAGCTGTTTTTT
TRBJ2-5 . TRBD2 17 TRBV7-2 CASSLVLGLAGGETQYF TGTGCCAGCAGCTTAGTGCTGGGACTAGCGGGCGGAGAGACCCAGTACTTC
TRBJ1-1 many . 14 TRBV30 CAWGTGRGNTEAFF TGTGCCTGGGGTACAGGGCGCGGCAACACTGAAGCTTTCTTT
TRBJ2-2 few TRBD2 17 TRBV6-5 CASSSKSGTSGRGELFF TGTGCCAGCAGTTCTAAATCCGGGACTAGCGGACGCGGGGAGCTGTTTTTT
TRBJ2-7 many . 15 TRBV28 CASSLRGGVRYEQYF TGTGCCAGCAGTTTACGCGGAGGAGTTCGGTACGAGCAGTACTTC
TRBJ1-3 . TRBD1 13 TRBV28 CASSFLRQGNLYF TGTGCCAGCAGTTTTCTCAGACAGGGGAATTTATATTTT
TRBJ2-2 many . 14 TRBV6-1 CASSEAYATGELFF TGTGCCAGCAGTGAAGCCTACGCCACCGGGGAGCTGTTTTTT
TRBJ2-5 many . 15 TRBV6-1 CASRVGPGPAETQYF TGTGCCAGCAGAGTCGGACCAGGGCCTGCAGAGACCCAGTACTTC
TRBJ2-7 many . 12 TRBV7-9 CASSLRLGEQYF TGTGCCAGCAGCTTACGTCTGGGGGAGCAGTACTTC
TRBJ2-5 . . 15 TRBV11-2 CASSSRAGDQETQYF TGTGCCAGCAGTTCGAGGGCAGGGGATCAAGAGACCCAGTACTTC
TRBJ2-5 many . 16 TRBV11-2 CASSPSTTMYQETQYF TGTGCCAGCAGCCCGTCGACTACTATGTACCAAGAGACCCAGTACTTC
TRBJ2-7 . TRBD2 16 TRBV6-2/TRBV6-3 CASSYREGSGRYEQCF TGTGCCAGCAGTTACCGAGAAGGTAGCGGGAGGTACGAGCAGTGCTTC
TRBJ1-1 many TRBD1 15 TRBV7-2 CASSWQGAGDTEAFF TGTGCCAGCAGCTGGCAGGGGGCTGGGGACACTGAAGCTTTCTTT
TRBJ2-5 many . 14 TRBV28 CASSFSAGAQTQYF TGTGCCAGCAGTTTTTCGGCGGGGGCTCAGACCCAGTACTTC
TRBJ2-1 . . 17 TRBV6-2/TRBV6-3 CASSYSLTRGEINEQFF TGTGCCAGCAGTTATTCTCTTACTAGAGGGGAAATCAATGAGCAGTTCTTC
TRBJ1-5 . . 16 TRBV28 CASSQLLRQLNQPQHF TGTGCCAGCAGCCAACTACTAAGGCAGCTCAATCAGCCCCAGCATTTT
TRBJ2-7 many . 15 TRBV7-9 CASSLDGSPSYEQYF TGTGCCAGCAGCTTAGACGGGAGTCCTTCCTACGAGCAGTACTTC
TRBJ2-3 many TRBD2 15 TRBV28 CASSGLAVPTDTQYF TGTGCCAGCAGTGGGCTAGCGGTCCCCACAGATACGCAGTATTTT
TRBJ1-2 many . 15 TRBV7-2 CASSHSGRDNYGYTF TGTGCCAGCAGCCATTCAGGTCGGGATAACTATGGCTACACCTTC
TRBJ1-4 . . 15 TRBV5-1 CASRRSLGTNEKLLF TGCGCCAGCCGTCGGTCCTTAGGTACCAATGAAAAACTGCTTTTT
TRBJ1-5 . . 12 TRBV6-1 CASGPPGQPQNF TGTGCCAGCGGCCCCCCCGGGCAGCCCCAGAATTTT
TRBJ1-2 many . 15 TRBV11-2 CASSTDQKSPYGYTF TGTGCCAGCAGTACCGACCAGAAGAGTCCCTATGGCTACACCTTC
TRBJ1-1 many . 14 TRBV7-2 CASSLARMNTEAFF TGTGCCAGCAGCTTGGCCCGAATGAACACTGAAGCTTTCTTT
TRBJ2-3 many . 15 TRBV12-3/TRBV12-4 CASSLRGDYTDTQYF TGTGCCAGCAGTTTGCGCGGAGACTACACAGATACGCAGTATTTT
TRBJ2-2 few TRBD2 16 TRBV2 CASSESREGRAGELFF TGTGCCAGCAGTGAAAGCCGGGAGGGCCGAGCCGGGGAGCTGTTTTTT
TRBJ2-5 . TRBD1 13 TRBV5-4 CASSSPQGETQYF TGTGCCAGCAGCTCACCACAGGGGGAGACCCAGTACTTC
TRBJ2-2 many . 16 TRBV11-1 CASSLKDRGLGGELFF TGTGCCAGCAGCTTAAAGGACCGGGGGCTCGGCGGGGAGCTGTTTTTT
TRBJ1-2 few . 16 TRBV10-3 CAISGSGRSSNYGYTF TGTGCCATCAGTGGGTCGGGCAGGAGTAGTAACTATGGCTACACCTTC
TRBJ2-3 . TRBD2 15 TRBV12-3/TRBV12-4 CASSLLATTTDTQYF TGTGCCAGCAGCTTACTAGCGACAACAACAGATACGCAGTATTTT